This T cell receptor (beta chain) was obtained from a study of CD8+ T cells in alopecia areata. Study-wide results and caveats: Scalp data also include sequences from resident alphabeta T cells of normal skin. TCRs were shared less clearly across patients than in mice, possibly for HLA-related reasons.

Peripheral blood samples and lesional scalp punch biopsies were obtained from alopecia areata patients. Following RNA extraction, reverse transcription yielded cDNA that acted as the sequencing template. Produced via immunoSEQ multiplex PCR; TCRdb's table is partial and in-frame only. The table records about 97,000 clones, roughly 41% of them present only once. As concerns this clone: Its antigen is currently unknown.

The CDR3 is made up of 15 amino acids. Trimming cost V 4 bases and J 3 bases, with 15 bases left between them. The germline V gene has CDR1 SGHRS and CDR2 YFSETQ. Specimen: CD4+ T cells sorted from blood. The genes are TRBV5-1 and TRBJ2-3; D may be TRBD2 (6 bases). The TCR originated in a human donor with alopecia areata. This chain's CDR3 is CASSQRLDWTDTQYF. CDR3 sequence (DNA): TGCGCCAGCAGCCAGAGACTAGACTGGACAGATACGCAGTATTTT. The variable domain in full, with the rest retrieved from reference TRBV5-1 and TRBJ2-3, is KAGVTQTPRYLIKTRGQQVTLSCSPISGHRSVSWYQQTPGQGLQFLFEYFSETQRNKGNFPGRFSGRQFSNSRSEMNVSTLELGDSALYLCASSQRLDWTDTQYFGPGTRLTVL.